This T cell receptor beta chain was found in a study of shared clonotypes between healthy human individuals. About the research overall: The donors, a couple of women and three men, were aged 18 to 49. The study used three CD4 naive, three CD4 memory, two CD8 naive and one CD8 memory plate per donor.

General observations from the study: It was the non-shared clonotypes that had lower generation probabilities than clonotypes shared by all four donors. The represented genetic and exposure-history diversity was limited by the small number of donors.

CD45RO-negative cells were positively selected for CCR7, leaving out terminally differentiated effector memory CD45RA+ cells. Trimming removed 4 bases from V and 3 bases from J; junction bases left unmatched: 7. The germline CDR1 and CDR2 sequences are LGHNA and YNFKEQ. The CDR3 covers 15 residues. About this clone: No antigen is known for it.

Sequencing used immunoSEQ multiplex PCR; TCRdb keeps in-frame clones, though not all of them. The sample lists about 2 million clones, over 85% occurring once. This clonotype was sampled from a man aged 18 to 30 in good health. The genes are TRBV4-2 and TRBJ2-3; 7 bases match TRBD2. Specimen: naive CD8+ T cells sorted from blood. The CDR3 protein is CASSLSGVLTDTQYF. The CDR3 nucleotides are TGTGCCAGCAGCCTCAGCGGGGTCTTGACAGATACGCAGTATTTT.